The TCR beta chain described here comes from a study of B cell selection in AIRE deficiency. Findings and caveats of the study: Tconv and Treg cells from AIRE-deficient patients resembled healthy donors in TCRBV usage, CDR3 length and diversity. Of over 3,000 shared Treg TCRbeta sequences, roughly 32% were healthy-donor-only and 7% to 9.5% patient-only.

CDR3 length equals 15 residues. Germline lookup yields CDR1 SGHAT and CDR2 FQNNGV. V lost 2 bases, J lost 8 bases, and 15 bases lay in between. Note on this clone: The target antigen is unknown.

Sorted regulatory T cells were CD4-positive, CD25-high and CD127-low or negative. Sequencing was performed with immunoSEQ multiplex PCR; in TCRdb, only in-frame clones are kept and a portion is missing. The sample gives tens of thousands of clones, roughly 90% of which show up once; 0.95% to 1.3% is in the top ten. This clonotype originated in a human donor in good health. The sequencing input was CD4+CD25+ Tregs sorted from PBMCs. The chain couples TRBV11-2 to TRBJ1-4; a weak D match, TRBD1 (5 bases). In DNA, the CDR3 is TGTGCCAGCAGCTTACCCCCCCAGGGACTCGAAAAACTGTTTTTT. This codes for CASSLPPQGLEKLFF. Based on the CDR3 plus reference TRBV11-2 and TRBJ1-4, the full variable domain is EAGVAQSPRYKIIEKRQSVAFWCNPISGHATLYWYQQILGQGPKLLIQFQNNGVVDDSQLPKDRFSAERLKGVDSTLKIQPAKLEDSAVYLCASSLPPQGLEKLFFGSGTQLSVL.